This T cell receptor beta chain was retrieved from a study of blood T cell repertoires in COVID-19. The CDR3 loop spans 15 amino acids. Trimming cost V 0 bases and J 5 bases, with 10 bases left between them. Germline V gene sequence: CDR1 LGHNA, CDR2 YNFKEQ. Method: immunoSEQ multiplex PCR; TCRdb's copy keeps in-frame clones and lacks some. The data hold some 460,000 clones, with roughly 91% observed a single time. This TCR came from a woman in her 30s with acute or convalescent COVID-19. This chain uses TRBV4-2 with TRBJ2-2, with D uncertain. Sequenced: peripheral blood. The CDR3 sequence is CASSQEARGTGELFF. CDR3 nucleotides: TGTGCCAGCAGCCAAGAGGCTCGCGGAACCGGGGAGCTGTTTTTT.